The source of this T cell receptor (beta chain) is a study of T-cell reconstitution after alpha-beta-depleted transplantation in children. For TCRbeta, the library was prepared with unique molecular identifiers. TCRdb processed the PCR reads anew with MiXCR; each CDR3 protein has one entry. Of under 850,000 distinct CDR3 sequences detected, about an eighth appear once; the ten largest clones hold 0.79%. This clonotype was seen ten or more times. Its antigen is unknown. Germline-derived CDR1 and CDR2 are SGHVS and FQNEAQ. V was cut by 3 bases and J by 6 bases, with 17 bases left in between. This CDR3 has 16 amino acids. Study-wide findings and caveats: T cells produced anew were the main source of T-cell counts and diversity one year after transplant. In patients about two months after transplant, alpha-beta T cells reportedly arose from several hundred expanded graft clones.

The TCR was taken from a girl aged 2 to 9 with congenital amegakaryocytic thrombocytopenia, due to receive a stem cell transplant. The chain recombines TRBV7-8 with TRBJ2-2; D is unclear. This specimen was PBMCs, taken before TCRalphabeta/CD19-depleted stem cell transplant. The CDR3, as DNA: TGTGCCAGCAGCTTGGGCTCGTGGGGTAGGGCCGGGGAGCTGTTTTTT. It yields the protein CASSLGSWGRAGELFF.